A single sample is the source of the 12 T cell receptor beta chains below, sequenced in a study of blood T cells in healthy people across ages. It was with a sample-barcoded 5' primer and a J-beta primer mix that a second PCR of roughly 7 to 12 cycles was run. TCRdb redid the calling of the 5' RACE reads with MiXCR, one entry per CDR3 protein. The data hold about 1,400,000 distinct CDR3 sequences, with roughly 60% observed a single time. The source material was blood. The origin of the receptors is a man between 18 and 35 years old in good health.

The chain employs TRBV27 and TRBJ2-6; 7 bases match TRBD1. The trim removed 4 bases at V and 0 bases at J, leaving 12 bases unmatched. The germline CDR1 and CDR2 sequences are MNHEY and SMNVEV (reference sequence). There are 19 residues in the CDR3. The CDR3 loop reads CASSSPPWTGRSGANVLTF. DNA of the CDR3: TGTGCCAGCAGTTCCCCACCTTGGACAGGCCGCTCTGGGGCCAACGTCCTGACTTTC.

This chain joins TRBV7-8 and TRBJ1-5; TRBD1 matches at 7 bases. The germline V gene encodes CDR1 SGHVS and CDR2 FQNEAQ. Trimming at V came to 0 bases and at J to 5 bases, leaving 4 bases not matched to a gene. This CDR3 has 15 amino acids. CDR3 bases: TGTGCCAGCAGCTTAGCAGGGGGCGCGGATCAGCCCCAGCATTTT. Amino acid sequence: CASSLAGGADQPQHF.

This clonotype was observed a few times. The chain employs TRBV29-1 and TRBJ1-2; possibly TRBD1 for D (5 bases). CDR3 length equals 14 residues. The V and J ends lost 2 bases and 2 bases respectively, with 12 bases between them. From germline, CDR1 is SQVTM and CDR2 ANQGSEA. CDR3 sequence: CSVEIWAGNYGYTF. The DNA for the CDR3 is TGCAGCGTTGAAATCTGGGCAGGGAACTATGGCTACACCTTC. Filled out from reference TRBV29-1 and TRBJ1-2, the complete variable domain reads SAVISQKPSRDICQRGTSLTIQCQVDSQVTMMFWYRQQPGQSLTLIATANQGSEATYESGFVIDKFPISRPNLTFSTLTVSNMSPEDSSIYLCSVEIWAGNYGYTFGSGTRLTVV.

V and J are TRBV28 and TRBJ2-1; 7 bases are shared with TRBD2. Germline V gives CDR1 MDHEN, CDR2 SYDVKM. The CDR3 runs 15 residues. J gave up 9 bases and V 4 bases, and 12 bases lay outside the gene matches. The CDR3 reads CASSYETSRPREQFF. In nucleotides, the CDR3 is TGTGCCAGCAGTTATGAGACTAGCCGTCCCCGTGAGCAGTTCTTC.

This clonotype was seen many times. This chain uses TRBV6-2 or TRBV6-3 with TRBJ2-3; the D is unclear. The CDR3 contains 11 residues. Trimming stripped 0 bases from V and 5 bases from J, with 0 bases between. Germline CDR1 and CDR2: MNHEY and SVGEGT. DNA of the CDR3: TGTGCCAGCAGTTACTCAGATACGCAGTATTTT. Its translation is CASSYSDTQYF.

In its sample, this clonotype was seen a few times. The chain recombines TRBV29-1 with TRBJ2-1; 8 nucleotides match TRBD1. V shed 4 bases, J shed 4 bases, and the junction held 9 bases outside the gene matches. The CDR3 totals 15 residues. Germline V gene sequence: CDR1 SQVTM, CDR2 ANQGSEA. DNA for the CDR3: TGCAGCGTTGGCGGACAGGGATTAAGTTACAATGAGCAGTTCTTC. It specifies CSVGGQGLSYNEQFF.

This chain uses TRBV20-1 with TRBJ2-3; 7 bases are a match to TRBD2. The CDR3 runs 14 residues. CDR1 is DFQATT and CDR2 is SNEGSKA in the germline V gene (reference sequence). The ends lost 2 bases at V and 5 bases at J; junction bases unmatched: 7. CDR3 in amino acids: CSARPAGDKDTQYF. DNA for the CDR3: TGCAGTGCTAGACCGGCGGGAGATAAAGATACGCAGTATTTT.

This chain connects TRBV28 to TRBJ2-1; D not resolved. Gene TRBJ2-7 matches the end of the DNA better, so the J call may be wrong. CDR3 length: 14 residues. From germline, CDR1 is MDHEN and CDR2 SYDVKM. CDR3 amino acids: CASSPPLGNGEQYF. The CDR3 DNA follows: TGTGCCAGCAGTCCCCCCTTGGGTAACGGGGAGCAGTACTTC.

This clonotype showed up just a few times. This chain links TRBV20-1 with TRBJ2-4; unclear D gene. The J call may be faulty, since TRBJ2-7 better matches the DNA end. The CDR3 loop spans 13 amino acids. Germline assignment: CDR1 DFQATT and CDR2 SNEGSKA (reference sequence). In DNA, the CDR3 is TGCAGTGCTAGCGAGATCTCCCCCGCCGAGCAGTACTTC. It translates to CSASEISPAEQYF.

The chain links TRBV29-1 to TRBJ2-7; tentatively, D is TRBD1 or TRBD2 (5 bases each). Near its end, the DNA agrees better with TRBJ2-5, so the J call may be wrong. CDR1 and CDR2 (germline): SQVTM, ANQGSEA. The CDR3 is 14 residues long. CDR3 residues: CSVDRDVKKETQYF. The CDR3 coding sequence is TGCAGCGTTGACCGGGACGTAAAAAAAGAGACCCAGTACTTC.

Written as DNA, the CDR3 is TGCGCCAGCAGTGGGACAGGGCGGACTGAAGCTTTCTTT. Amino acid sequence: CASSGTGRTEAFF. V is TRBV5-1 and J is TRBJ1-1; TRBD1 agrees at 9 bases. With V trimmed by 5 bases and J by 5 bases, 4 bases remained unmatched. CDR1 is SGHRS and CDR2 is YFSETQ in the germline V gene. This CDR3 has 13 residues.

V gene TRBV20-1 combines with J gene TRBJ2-7, with D unclear. Germline assignment: CDR1 DFQATT and CDR2 SNEGSKA (reference sequence). The ends were cut back, 3 bases at V and 0 bases at J, with 6 bases in the middle. The CDR3 spans 12 residues. Here the CDR3 reads CSASESSYEQYF. CDR3 coding DNA: TGCAGTGCTAGTGAGAGCTCCTACGAGCAGTACTTC.